The 32 T cell receptor beta chains in this list originate from one sample, sequenced in a study of response to subunit inactivated influenza vaccine. In TCRdb, the RT-PCR reads were re-called with MiXCR into one record per CDR3 protein. The sample consists of roughly 710,000 distinct CDR3 sequences, about 14% of them appearing once. The sample in question was PBMCs from blood, obtained less than 15 days before vaccination. The receptors shown here come from a man aged 50 to 59 who received an inactivated influenza vaccine.

About this clonotype: One junction end does not reproduce the germline sequence, and a read error may be involved. CDR3 DNA sequence: TGCAGCGTTAGATCCCCCGCAGGGGAGGACGGGCAGCTGTTTTTT. This encodes CSVRSPAGEDGQLFF. The rearrangement joins TRBV29-1 to TRBJ2-2; D might be TRBD1 or TRBD2, each matching 6 bases. CDR1 and CDR2 from the germline V gene are SQVTM and ANQGSEA. The CDR3 has 15 amino acids.

The chain has TRBV4-3 and TRBJ2-6; no clear D gene. The CDR3 covers 14 residues. Germline V gene sequence: CDR1 LGHNA, CDR2 YSLEER. With 9 bases removed from V and 1 base from J, the gap between germline ends came to 10 bases. CDR3 sequence (DNA): TGCGCCAGTAATAGTCTGTCTGGGGCCAACGTCCTGACTTTC. It is translated as CASNSLSGANVLTF.

Only a few counts were recorded for this clonotype. The rearrangement links TRBV27 to TRBJ2-7, with D possibly matching TRBD1 (5 bases). V was trimmed by 5 bases and J by 2 bases, leaving 13 bases between them. This CDR3 is 14 amino acids long. The germline V gene has CDR1 MNHEY and CDR2 SMNVEV (reference sequence). This chain's CDR3 is CASSPWPRAYEQYF. In nucleotides, the CDR3 is TGTGCCAGCAGTCCATGGCCCAGGGCCTACGAGCAGTACTTC.

This clonotype was detected only a few times. The chain's CDR3 is CASSGEGGRDTQYF. CDR3 nucleotides: TGTGCCAGCAGCGGGGAGGGCGGACGAGATACGCAGTATTTT. The V call is TRBV9, the J call TRBJ2-3; 7 nucleotides match TRBD2. Germline V gives CDR1 SGDLS, CDR2 YYNGEE. Trimming cost V 3 bases and J 5 bases; bases outside gene matches: 6. The CDR3 length is 14 residues.

This clonotype was seen ten or more times. The rearrangement joins TRBV12-3 or TRBV12-4 to TRBJ1-1; D is unresolved. The CDR3 extends over 14 amino acids. The V and J ends lost 1 base and 0 bases respectively, with 6 bases between them. CDR3 region: CASSLGAVNTEAFF. Written as DNA, the CDR3 is TGTGCCAGCAGTTTAGGGGCGGTGAACACTGAAGCTTTCTTT.

The rearrangement uses TRBV4-1 and TRBJ2-1, with D possibly matching TRBD2 (6 bases). The V end was cut by 1 base, the J end by 6 bases, with 13 bases between. CDR1 is MGHRA, CDR2 YSYEKL, per germline. The CDR3 runs 15 residues. The CDR3 protein is CASSQVRGSFNEQFF. The CDR3 DNA sequence: TGCGCCAGCAGCCAAGTTCGGGGGAGTTTCAATGAGCAGTTCTTC.

CDR3 sequence: CASSPPHAPQETQYF. The CDR3 DNA reads as TGTGCCAGTAGTCCTCCCCACGCCCCTCAAGAGACCCAGTACTTC. The J gene is TRBJ2-5, the V gene TRBV19, with no clear D. This CDR3 contains 15 residues. Germline values: CDR1 LNHDA, CDR2 SQIVND (reference sequence). Trimming shortened V by 5 bases and J by 2 bases, and 15 bases separated the two germline ends.

The table lists this clonotype with many counts. The chain carries TRBV5-1 and TRBJ1-1, with D possibly TRBD1 on 6 matching bases. V lost 0 bases and J 0 bases, leaving 21 bases between the germline ends. Per germline, CDR1 SGHRS and CDR2 YFSETQ. The length of the CDR3 is 19 residues. The CDR3 spells CASSLVQYRETRLNTEAFF. As DNA, the CDR3 is TGCGCCAGCAGCTTGGTCCAATACAGGGAAACCCGACTGAACACTGAAGCTTTCTTT.

This chain links TRBV12-3 or TRBV12-4 with TRBJ2-7, with 10 bases matching TRBD1. V lost 1 base and J lost 6; bases outside the gene matches: 6. The CDR3 has 15 amino acids. The chain's CDR3 is CASSLVRDRGVEQYF. The DNA for the CDR3 is TGTGCCAGCAGTTTAGTGCGGGACAGGGGAGTCGAGCAGTACTTC.

V usage is TRBV5-5 and J usage is TRBJ2-1, with 8 bases that match TRBD2. Germline V CDR1 and CDR2: SGHKS, YYEKEE (reference sequence). The V gene end was trimmed by 1 base and the J gene end by 9 bases; junction bases not matched to a gene: 3. This CDR3 has 13 residues. The CDR3 loop is CASSLPGLGEQFF. CDR3 coding DNA: TGTGCCAGCAGCTTGCCGGGACTAGGTGAGCAGTTCTTC. Full variable domain (remainder filled in from reference TRBV5-5 and TRBJ2-1): DAGVTQSPTHLIKTRGQQVTLRCSPISGHKSVSWYQQVLGQGPQFIFQYYEKEERGRGNFPDRFSARQFPNYSSELNVNALLLGDSALYLCASSLPGLGEQFFGPGTRLTVL.

This clonotype appeared many times. The chain joins TRBV28 to TRBJ2-7, with D hard to call. The CDR3 has 12 residues. Germline V gives CDR1 MDHEN, CDR2 SYDVKM. Trimming cost V 4 bases and J 2 bases, with 6 bases left between them. The CDR3 protein is CASSSGTYEQYF. For the CDR3, the DNA is TGTGCCAGCAGTTCCGGAACCTACGAGCAGTACTTC. Looking up the rest from reference TRBV28 and TRBJ2-7 gives the full variable domain: DVKVTQSSRYLVKRTGEKVFLECVQDMDHENMFWYRQDPGLGLRLIYFSYDVKMKEKGDIPEGYSVSREKKERFSLILESASTNQTSMYLCASSSGTYEQYFGPGTRLTVT.

The chain links TRBV6-2 or TRBV6-3 to TRBJ2-1; TRBD2 aligns across 10 bases. Trimming cost V 7 bases and J 8 bases; bases outside gene matches: 8. The CDR3 has 14 residues. Germline-derived CDR1 and CDR2 are MNHEY and SVGEGT. DNA for the CDR3: TGTGCCAGCAAAACTAGCGGGGTGAGTTATGAGCAGTTCTTC. It yields the protein CASKTSGVSYEQFF.

This rearrangement joins TRBV28 to TRBJ2-3, with a possible D match to TRBD2 (5 bases). Trimming cost V 4 bases and J 2 bases, with 10 bases left between them. The germline V gene has CDR1 MDHEN and CDR2 SYDVKM. This CDR3 region has 14 residues. CDR3 in amino acids: CASSSPDFTDTQYF. In nucleotides, the CDR3 is TGTGCCAGCAGTTCGCCGGACTTCACAGATACGCAGTATTTT.

This clonotype came up once. The rearrangement links TRBV28 to TRBJ2-1; 7 bases fit TRBD2. From germline, CDR1 is MDHEN and CDR2 SYDVKM. With 7 bases clipped from V and 6 bases from J, the junction kept 9 bases outside the gene matches. The CDR3 totals 14 residues. CDR3 sequence reads: CASTDGGRINEQFF. CDR3 nucleotide sequence: TGTGCCAGCACCGACGGCGGGAGAATCAATGAGCAGTTCTTC.

The rearrangement links TRBV2 to TRBJ2-2; D not resolved. The CDR3 loop spans 15 amino acids. Germline values: CDR1 SNHLY, CDR2 FYNNEI. The V and J ends lost 3 bases and 4 bases respectively, with 12 bases between them. The CDR3 is CASSEAWRATGELFF. The CDR3 DNA reads as TGTGCCAGCAGTGAGGCTTGGCGCGCCACCGGGGAGCTGTTTTTT.

V is TRBV6-1 and J is TRBJ2-7; 11 nucleotides match TRBD2. CDR1 is MNHNS, CDR2 SASEGT, per germline. The CDR3 sequence is 16 residues long. With V trimmed by 4 bases and J by 2 bases, 7 bases remained unmatched. The CDR3 protein is CASSGPGTSGTYEQYF. CDR3 bases: TGTGCCAGCAGTGGACCCGGGACTAGCGGAACCTACGAGCAGTACTTC.

Comments on this clonotype: Here the CDR3 omits its conserved ending phenylalanine or tryptophan, so a read error is the likely source. CDR3 in amino acids: CSAIDTGTTNEKLFL. In nucleotides, the CDR3 is TGCAGTGCTATAGACACGGGAACAACTAATGAAAAACTGTTTCTT. The rearrangement uses TRBV20-1 and TRBJ1-4; D is uncertain. This CDR3 comprises 15 residues. Germline V gene data show CDR1 as DFQATT and CDR2 as SNEGSKA (reference sequence). Trimming removed 4 bases at V and 0 bases at J, with 12 bases between.

The sample holds a few counts of this clonotype. This chain uses TRBV6-2 or TRBV6-3 with TRBJ2-3, with D tentatively TRBD2 (5 bases). Germline CDR1 is MNHEY and CDR2 is SVGEGT. The CDR3 is 15 amino acids. V was clipped by 3 bases and J by 6 bases, with 16 bases between them. CDR3 sequence reads: CASSYSARASDTQYF. CDR3 nucleotides: TGTGCCAGCAGTTATTCGGCGAGGGCCTCCGATACGCAGTATTTT.

This clonotype was detected a few times. The CDR3 is CAWSGPAYEQYF. The CDR3 DNA is TGTGCCTGGAGTGGCCCAGCCTACGAGCAGTACTTC. This chain joins TRBV30 and TRBJ2-7; D unclear. Germline CDR1 is GTSNPN and CDR2 is SVGIG (reference sequence). This CDR3 comprises 12 residues. With 1 base removed from V and 2 bases from J, the gap between germline ends came to 6 bases.

The rearrangement uses TRBV4-2 and TRBJ2-3; 9 positions agree with TRBD2. Germline V gene lookup returns CDR1 LGHNA and CDR2 YNFKEQ. This CDR3 contains 16 residues. The V segment lost 1 base and the J segment 2 bases; nucleotides outside the gene matches: 4. CDR3 loop: CASSQGSSGNTDTQYF. The CDR3 coding sequence is TGTGCCAGCAGCCAAGGGTCTAGCGGGAACACAGATACGCAGTATTTT.

The sample holds a few counts of this clonotype. The chain carries TRBV29-1 and TRBJ2-1; 7 bases map to TRBD1. The CDR3 loop spans 13 amino acids. J lost 8 bases, V lost 7 bases, and 11 bases had no gene match. Per germline, CDR1 SQVTM and CDR2 ANQGSEA. The CDR3 nucleotides read TGCAGCGGGAAGGGGACAGTGATAGATGAGCAGTTCTTC. It is translated as CSGKGTVIDEQFF.

V is TRBV20-1 and J is TRBJ2-3, with D tentatively TRBD2 (6 bases). Germline V gene lookup returns CDR1 DFQATT and CDR2 SNEGSKA (reference sequence). V was trimmed by 5 bases and J by 3 bases, leaving 15 bases between them. The CDR3 length is 14 residues. The CDR3 spells CSAASGTFTDTQYF. Written as DNA, the CDR3 is TGCAGTGCTGCATCGGGGACTTTTACAGATACGCAGTATTTT.

The chain couples TRBV29-1 to TRBJ2-1, with D maybe TRBD2 (6 bases). The CDR3 sequence is 13 residues long. CDR1 SQVTM and CDR2 ANQGSEA come from the germline V gene. Between the trimmed V and J ends, which lost 7 bases and 1 base, there was a span of 11 bases. In nucleotides, the CDR3 is TGCAGCGCCGTGACTAGGTCCTACAATGAGCAGTTCTTC. The encoded protein is CSAVTRSYNEQFF.

The genes are TRBV4-3 and TRBJ1-2; the D is unclear. This CDR3 is 13 amino acids long. Between the trimmed V and J ends, which lost 0 bases and 8 bases, there was a span of 10 bases. Germline assignment: CDR1 LGHNA and CDR2 YSLEER. CDR3 protein: CASSQDPHSGYTF. As DNA, the CDR3 is TGCGCCAGCAGCCAAGATCCCCACAGCGGCTACACCTTC.

The chain combines TRBV19 with TRBJ1-1; tentative D call: TRBD1 (6 bases). The CDR3 runs 15 residues. Per germline, CDR1 LNHDA and CDR2 SQIVND (reference sequence). Between the trimmed V and J ends, which lost 9 bases and 6 bases, there was a span of 23 bases. CDR3 coding DNA: TGTGCCAGCACCCTACAGGGTTCTGTAGGAGCTGAAGCTTTCTTT. Translation: CASTLQGSVGAEAFF.

In its sample, this clonotype was seen a few times. This chain uses TRBV7-6 with TRBJ2-2; the match to TRBD2 covers 7 bases. Germline lookup yields CDR1 SGHVS and CDR2 FNYEAQ. V shed 1 base, J shed 9 bases, and the junction held 8 bases outside the gene matches. The CDR3 consists of 15 residues. CDR3 coding DNA: TGTGCCAGCAGCTTAGGGCGGGAGTACCACCGGGAGCTGTTTTTT. The encoded protein is CASSLGREYHRELFF.

A single count supports this clonotype. V gene TRBV27 combines with J gene TRBJ1-1; D may be TRBD1 (5 bases). Germline loops: CDR1 MNHEY, CDR2 SMNVEV (reference sequence). CDR3 length equals 14 residues. Trimming stripped 5 bases from V and 5 bases from J, with 15 bases between. The chain's CDR3 is CASSINWGRTEAFF. The CDR3 bases are TGTGCCAGCAGTATCAACTGGGGGAGAACTGAAGCTTTCTTT.

This clonotype was observed many times. This chain connects TRBV11-2 to TRBJ2-2, with D possibly TRBD2 on 6 matching bases. V shed 5 bases and J shed 7 bases, with 8 bases lying between them. The CDR3 runs to 12 residues. Germline V lookup: CDR1 SGHAT, CDR2 FQNNGV. The CDR3 is CASSRRGGELFF. CDR3 bases: TGTGCCAGCAGCCGGCGGGGCGGGGAGCTGTTTTTT.

This clonotype came up a few times. V and J are TRBV4-1 and TRBJ1-2; 9 bases line up with TRBD1. Germline V CDR1 and CDR2: MGHRA, YSYEKL. The CDR3 spans 13 residues. J gave up 7 bases and V 4 bases, and 4 bases lay outside the gene matches. The CDR3, as DNA: TGCGCCAGCAGCCTCATGGGACAGGGTGGCTACACCTTC. This codes for CASSLMGQGGYTF.

This clonotype was recorded at least ten times. The V call is TRBV28, the J call TRBJ2-2; tentative D call: TRBD1 (5 bases). From germline, CDR1 is MDHEN and CDR2 SYDVKM. The germline V and J ends were trimmed by 2 bases and 7 bases, with 23 bases remaining between them. CDR3 length equals 18 residues. This CDR3 is CASSLNIGQGLIHGELFF. CDR3 sequence (DNA): TGTGCCAGCAGTTTAAACATTGGGCAGGGCTTAATACACGGGGAGCTGTTTTTT.

In this sample, this clonotype turned up a few times. This chain uses TRBV6-5 with TRBJ1-2, with 8 bases lining up with TRBD1. This CDR3 is built from 14 residues. From germline, CDR1 is MNHEY and CDR2 SVGAGI. Trimming at V came to 0 bases and at J to 7 bases, leaving 4 bases not matched to a gene. The DNA of the CDR3 is TGTGCCAGCAGTTACTCGACAGGGGATAGTGGCTACACCTTC. Translation: CASSYSTGDSGYTF.

The J gene is TRBJ2-2, the V gene TRBV30; TRBD1 aligns across 12 bases. This CDR3 is 16 amino acids long. Trimming at V came to 2 bases and at J to 5 bases, leaving 6 bases not matched to a gene. Germline-derived CDR1 and CDR2 are GTSNPN and SVGIG (reference sequence). The DNA of the CDR3 is TGTGCCTGGAGTCTCAGGGACAGGGGGCGGACCGGGGAGCTGTTTTTT. Its protein product is CAWSLRDRGRTGELFF.